The TCR beta chain described here comes from a study of blood T cell repertoires in COVID-19. Generated by immunoSEQ multiplex PCR, the TCRdb table keeps only in-frame clones and is missing some. The sample has about 100,000 clones; 75% to 90% are singletons. Sequencing was carried out using peripheral blood. This receptor was taken from an older man with active or convalescent COVID-19.

CDR3 region: CASSSTSYEQYF. CDR3 bases: TGTGCCAGCAGCTCGACTAGCTACGAGCAGTACTTC. The gene calls are TRBV2 and TRBJ2-7; possibly TRBD2 for D (6 bases). The CDR3 has 12 residues. The germline CDR1 and CDR2 sequences are SNHLY and FYNNEI. V was shortened by 6 bases and J by 3 bases, with 9 bases between the two germline ends.